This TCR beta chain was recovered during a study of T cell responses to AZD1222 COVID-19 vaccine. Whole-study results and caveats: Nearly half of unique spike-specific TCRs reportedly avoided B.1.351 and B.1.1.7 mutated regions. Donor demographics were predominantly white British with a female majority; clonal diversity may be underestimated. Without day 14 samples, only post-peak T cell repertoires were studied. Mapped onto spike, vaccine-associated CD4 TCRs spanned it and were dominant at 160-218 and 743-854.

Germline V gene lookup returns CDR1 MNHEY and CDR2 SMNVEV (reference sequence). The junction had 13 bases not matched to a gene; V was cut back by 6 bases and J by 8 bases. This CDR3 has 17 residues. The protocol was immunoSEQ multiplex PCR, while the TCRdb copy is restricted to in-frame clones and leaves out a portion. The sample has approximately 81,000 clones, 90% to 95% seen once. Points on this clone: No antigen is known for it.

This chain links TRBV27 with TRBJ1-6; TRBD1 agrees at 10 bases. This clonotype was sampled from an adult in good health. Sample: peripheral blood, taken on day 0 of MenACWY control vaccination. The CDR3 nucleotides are TGTGCCAGCAGATATGGGACAGGGGACCCTTCGGATTCACCCCTCCACTTT. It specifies CASRYGTGDPSDSPLHF.